This T cell receptor beta chain was obtained from a study of blood T cell repertoires in COVID-19 (TCRdb year 2020). Background on the whole study: Collaborator samples came from the United States, Italy and Spain and covered acute and convalescent phases of COVID-19. A freely available public database, intended as a resource for researchers studying the immune response to SARS-CoV-2, is where the repertoires were released. Where available, HLA class I and class II types were obtained from metadata supplied by the sample provider rather than from assay-based typing. The prospective study material was composed of cDNA or gDNA derived from T cells, B-cell-depleted T cells, or PBMCs. The dataset comprised deeply sampled blood TCRbeta repertoires from subjects exposed to, actively infected with, or recovered from COVID-19. The samples were drawn from two sources: the first 160 participants of the ongoing ImmuneRACE study, and 1,000 to 1,500 subjects contributed by 6 global collaborators. Nearly every sample came with metadata listing a de-identified subject ID, COVID-19 status, age in years and sex. General conclusions and limits of the study: How much clinical and demographic metadata was included differed by source and by participant, and the metadata was provided uncurated.

The immunoSEQ Assay, a bias-controlled multiplex PCR, was used to amplify TCRbeta CDR3 regions from genomic DNA. Processing in the source paper ran as follows. Within the assay, amplification of reference gene primers was used to estimate how many nucleated cells each sample contained. Sequence reads were collapsed and filtered to measure the absolute abundance of every unique TCRbeta CDR3 rearrangement. For each sample, productive Simpson clonality was calculated as the square root of Simpson's diversity index across productive rearrangements. What TCRdb holds here is the immuneACCESS table cut down to in-frame rearrangements. Part of the clones is not present; checked against another copy, under half of the missing clones reflect an unresolved V gene, and the others are unexplained. That table furnishes V, J and clone size, whereas the DNA furnished D and trimming. Recorded for this sample are 30,000 to 40,000 clones; around 85% of them occurred a single time. The ten largest account for approximately 45% of the sample.

Collaborating institutions collected whole blood in K2EDTA tubes following their own protocols. For TCRbeta analysis, collaborators shipped samples as frozen whole blood, isolated PBMCs, or DNA extracted from either of those sample types. A word on this clone: The antigen this receptor binds is unknown. Qualities for individual bases were not recorded, and no much larger clone is one base off.

Per the germline V gene, SGDLS is the CDR1 and YYNGEE is the CDR2. A distance of 19 bases separates the germline ends of V and J, which lose 3 bases and 0 bases respectively. CDR3 length: 18 amino acids, cysteine to phenylalanine. This entry keeps only the CDR3 DNA: 54 bases, framed from base 1. The receptor's source is a man aged 55-75 years with active or convalescent COVID-19. The sequence joins TRBV9 to TRBJ2-1, with the D gene too uncertain to name. Sequencing input: peripheral blood. The CDR3 protein: CASSGGHGGTSSYNEQFF. The DNA is TGTGCCAGCAGCGGAGGCCACGGCGGTACCAGCTCCTACAATGAGCAGTTCTTC.